This TCR beta chain was observed in a study of shared clonotypes between healthy human individuals. The CDR3 covers 13 residues. Germline V gives CDR1 MRHNA, CDR2 SNTAGT. Notes on this clone: The germline gene is not matched at one end of the junction; a read error may be the cause. Other nucleotide sequences from this sample produce the same CDR3.

Splitting of each subset's genomic DNA was done evenly across several immunoSEQ plates. The protocol was immunoSEQ multiplex PCR, while the TCRdb copy is restricted to in-frame clones and leaves out a portion. The sample has 110,000 or so clones, 55% to 80% seen once. The sample taken for sequencing was memory CD8+ T cells sorted from blood. The subset here: CD45RO+ cells pooled with CCR7-negative TemRA cells. The chain carries TRBV6-4 and TRBJ2-2; D is possibly TRBD2 (5 bases). The sequence was collected from a woman aged 30 to 39 in good health. The CDR3 reads CASSQTRTGELFF. The DNA for the CDR3 is TGCGCCAGCAGTCAAACTAGAACCGGGGAGCTGTTTTTT.